One sample yielded the 29 T cell receptor beta chains listed below, sequenced in a study of tumor-infiltrating lymphocytes in localized non-small cell lung cancer. Repertoires were generated with immunoSEQ multiplex PCR, while TCRdb's copy carries only in-frame clones and drops some. Among 5,000 to 8,000 clones listed, roughly 77% were seen once. The sample taken for sequencing was uninvolved lung tissue not adjacent to the tumor. Receptors were obtained from a human donor with non-small cell lung cancer.

V usage is TRBV19 and J usage is TRBJ2-3; D is possibly TRBD1 (5 bases). This CDR3 spans 12 amino acids. V lost 8 bases to trimming and J lost 2 bases, with 8 bases between them. Germline loops: CDR1 LNHDA, CDR2 SQIVND (reference sequence). CDR3 loop: CASDSNTDTQYF. The CDR3 DNA reads as TGTGCCAGTGACAGTAACACAGATACGCAGTATTTT.

The genes are TRBV6-5 and TRBJ1-4, with 10 bases aligning to TRBD1. CDR1 and CDR2 (germline): MNHEY, SVGAGI. The V and J ends lost 7 bases and 8 bases, in that order; junction bases with no gene match: 4. The length of the CDR3 is 13 residues. This CDR3 reads CASKDRGQEKLFF. CDR3 nucleotide sequence: TGTGCCAGCAAAGACAGGGGGCAAGAAAAACTGTTTTTT.

The rearrangement joins TRBV27 to TRBJ2-3, with 11 bases that match TRBD2. CDR3 length: 16 amino acids. V dropped 3 bases and J dropped 0; count of bases not matched to a gene: 2. Germline V gene data show CDR1 as MNHEY and CDR2 as SMNVEV (reference sequence). The CDR3 DNA reads as TGTGCCAGCAGTTTGCGGACTAGCGGGAGCACAGATACGCAGTATTTT. Translation gives CASSLRTSGSTDTQYF.

The chain couples TRBV21-1 to TRBJ1-3; TRBD1 is the table's D call and was not checked against the DNA. TRBV21-1 is a listed pseudogene. There are 14 residues in the CDR3. CDR3 in amino acids: CASTGGTGGHTIYF. CDR3 bases: TGTGCCAGCACCGGGGGGACAGGGGGCCACACCATATATTTT.

The chain is built from TRBV2 and TRBJ2-1, with D unresolved. Trimming shortened V by 3 bases and J by 7 bases, and 4 bases separated the two germline ends. Germline loops: CDR1 SNHLY, CDR2 FYNNEI. The CDR3 spans 11 residues. The CDR3 loop reads CASSERNEQFF. In nucleotides, the CDR3 is TGTGCCAGCAGTGAGAGGAATGAGCAGTTCTTC.

The V call is TRBV16, the J call TRBJ1-2, with D hard to call. The CDR3 runs 17 residues. With 0 bases removed from V and 0 bases from J, the gap between germline ends came to 14 bases. Germline V CDR1 and CDR2: KGHSY, FQNENV. The DNA for the CDR3 is TGTGCCAGCAGCCAATCAGTGGGATTCGGGACTAACTATGGCTACACCTTC. This translates into CASSQSVGFGTNYGYTF.

This clone was seen a few times. The V and J genes are TRBV10-1 and TRBJ2-3, with TRBD2 identical over 7 bases. The V and J ends lost 6 bases and 2 bases, in that order; junction bases with no gene match: 5. Germline assignment: CDR1 WNHNN and CDR2 SYGVQD (reference sequence). The CDR3 has 14 amino acids. CDR3 protein: CASSGLAATDTQYF. The CDR3 DNA reads TGCGCCAGCAGCGGGCTAGCGGCCACAGATACGCAGTATTTT.

The rearrangement links TRBV6-4 to TRBJ1-1; D possibly corresponds to TRBD1 (5 bases). The CDR3 runs 13 residues. CDR1 and CDR2 from the germline V gene are MRHNA and SNTAGT. V lost 4 bases to trimming and J lost 4 bases, with 10 bases between them. The chain's CDR3 is CASSVAGFTEAFF. The DNA for the CDR3 is TGTGCCAGCAGTGTTGCAGGGTTCACTGAAGCTTTCTTT.

The V gene is TRBV19, the J gene TRBJ2-1; TRBD1 or TRBD2 may be the D gene (5 bases each). CDR1 is LNHDA and CDR2 is SQIVND in the germline V gene (reference sequence). This CDR3 has 15 residues. V was clipped by 4 bases and J by 8 bases, with 18 bases between them. CDR3 residues: CASSTGTWSSYEQFF. The CDR3 nucleotides are TGTGCCAGTAGTACAGGGACGTGGAGCAGCTATGAGCAGTTCTTC.

The CDR3 region is CASSSRAGTGFTYEQYF. The CDR3 DNA reads as TGTGCCAGCAGTTCCCGAGCCGGGACAGGGTTTACCTACGAGCAGTACTTC. The J gene is TRBJ2-7, the V gene TRBV28; 9 nucleotides match TRBD1. Germline V lookup: CDR1 MDHEN, CDR2 SYDVKM. Trimming removed 4 bases from V and 2 bases from J; junction bases left unmatched: 12. CDR3 length equals 17 residues.

To note about this clone: The same CDR3 is also encoded by other DNA sequences in this sample. The chain links TRBV20-1 to TRBJ1-2; the D gene is possibly TRBD1 (5 bases). The germline V gene has CDR1 DFQATT and CDR2 SNEGSKA (reference sequence). Trimming removed 7 bases from V and 9 bases from J, with 9 bases in between. CDR3 size: 9 residues. CDR3 protein: CSVKGSYTF. The CDR3 bases are TGCAGTGTTAAGGGGAGCTACACCTTC.

This clone qualifies as medium-sized. The chain employs TRBV15 and TRBJ2-5; D unresolved. With 0 bases removed from V and 2 bases from J, the gap between germline ends came to 7 bases. The CDR3 is 14 residues long. Germline V gives CDR1 LNHNV, CDR2 YYDKDF (reference sequence). CDR3: CATSRDSTQETQYF. DNA of the CDR3: TGTGCCACCAGCAGAGACTCGACGCAAGAGACCCAGTACTTC.

The V call is TRBV2, the J call TRBJ1-2; D unresolved. V gave up 5 bases and J gave up 5 bases, with 12 bases separating them. The CDR3 loop spans 13 amino acids. Germline V gene data show CDR1 as SNHLY and CDR2 as FYNNEI. CDR3 DNA sequence: TGTGCCAGCAGTCCGGGATATGGGTATGGCTACACCTTC. This encodes CASSPGYGYGYTF.

V gene TRBV27 combines with J gene TRBJ1-2; TRBD1 matches at 9 bases. Germline loops: CDR1 MNHEY, CDR2 SMNVEV (reference sequence). This CDR3 has 13 amino acids. V shed 5 bases, J shed 7 bases, and the junction held 5 bases outside the gene matches. CDR3 sequence: CASSPSDRGGYTF. CDR3 in DNA: TGTGCCAGCAGTCCATCGGACAGGGGTGGCTACACCTTC.

V gene TRBV20-1 combines with J gene TRBJ2-1, with 8 bases identical to TRBD2. CDR3 size: 11 residues. Germline V gives CDR1 DFQATT, CDR2 SNEGSKA (reference sequence). V trimming: 1 base; J trimming: 12 bases; junction bases outside the gene matches: 2. The CDR3 nucleotides are TGCAGTGCTAGAGGTCGGGGGGGGCAGTTCTTC. Translated: CSARGRGGQFF.

The chain carries TRBV5-1 and TRBJ2-1; D not resolved. V gave up 4 bases and J gave up 1 base, with 9 bases separating them. CDR1 SGHRS and CDR2 YFSETQ come from the germline V gene. The CDR3 runs 14 residues. CDR3 DNA sequence: TGCGCCAGCAGCATTGGGGTTTCCTACAATGAGCAGTTCTTC. As protein: CASSIGVSYNEQFF.

The chain links TRBV21-1 to TRBJ2-3. TRBV21-1 has pseudogene status. This CDR3 contains 17 residues. The CDR3 DNA reads as TGTGCCAGCAGCAAAGGCCCGAGGACCAAGGGCACAGATACGCAGTATTTT. Its translation: CASSKGPRTKGTDTQYF.

This clone was counted only a few times. The chain employs TRBV6-5 and TRBJ2-7; a weak D match, TRBD1 (6 bases). Per germline, CDR1 MNHEY and CDR2 SVGAGI. V shed 4 bases and J shed 12 bases, with 25 bases lying between them. This CDR3 comprises 15 residues. The CDR3 DNA reads TGTGCCAGCAGTTCCTCCGGGACAAGTGTGAAAGAACGGTACTTC. It is translated as CASSSSGTSVKERYF.

The J gene is TRBJ2-1, the V gene TRBV4-3; unclear D gene. CDR3 size: 15 residues. CDR1 and CDR2 (germline): LGHNA, YSLEER. V dropped 4 bases and J dropped 8 bases, with 18 bases sitting between them. Written as DNA, the CDR3 is TGCGCCAGCAGCCTGCCTCCCCACGGTCGGGATGAGCAGTTCTTC. This sequence encodes CASSLPPHGRDEQFF.

This chain's CDR3 is CASSEGAGGYNEQFF. The CDR3 DNA sequence: TGCGCCAGCAGTGAAGGAGCGGGAGGTTACAATGAGCAGTTCTTC. The chain carries TRBV10-1 and TRBJ2-1; 9 bases align to TRBD2. The CDR3 consists of 15 residues. With 3 bases clipped from V and 4 bases from J, the junction kept 4 bases outside the gene matches. Looked up from germline, CDR1 is WNHNN and CDR2 is SYGVQD (reference sequence).

The chain has TRBV29-1 and TRBJ2-3, with D perhaps assigned TRBD1 or TRBD2 (5 bases each). Trimming cost V 5 bases and J 1 base, with 10 bases left between them. Germline CDR1 and CDR2: SQVTM and ANQGSEA. The CDR3 consists of 13 residues. CDR3 DNA: TGCAGCGTTAGCCGGGACGGCACAGATACGCAGTATTTT. This sequence encodes CSVSRDGTDTQYF.

This clone was seen just once. V usage is TRBV7-8 and J usage is TRBJ2-6; 8 bases align to TRBD1. The CDR3 extends over 16 amino acids. Germline V gene lookup returns CDR1 SGHVS and CDR2 FQNEAQ. V shed 2 bases and J 2 bases; nucleotides not matched to a gene: 2. CDR3 sequence: CASSLQGAAGANVLTF. The CDR3 DNA reads as TGTGCCAGCAGCTTACAGGGGGCGGCTGGGGCCAACGTCCTGACTTTC. Filled out from reference TRBV7-8 and TRBJ2-6, the complete variable domain reads GAGVSQSPRYKVAKRGQDVALRCDPISGHVSLFWYQQALGQGPEFLTYFQNEAQLDKSGLPSDRFFAERPEGSVSTLKIQRTQQEDSAVYLCASSLQGAAGANVLTFGAGSRLTVL.

This clone has just one count. V and J are TRBV10-2 and TRBJ2-7; D gene uncertain. CDR3 size: 11 residues. Germline CDR1 WSHSY, CDR2 SAAADI. Between the trimmed V and J ends, which lost 4 bases and 4 bases, there was a span of 5 bases. The CDR3 region has the DNA TGCGCCAGCAGTGTCGGTTACGAGCAGTACTTC. Translating it yields CASSVGYEQYF.

This chain joins TRBV10-3 and TRBJ1-2; D is ambiguous. The length of the CDR3 is 12 residues. Per germline, CDR1 ENHRY and CDR2 SYGVKD. The V end was cut by 9 bases, the J end by 2 bases, with 10 bases between. The CDR3, as DNA: TGTGCCATTCGCTCCAGGAACTATGGCTACACCTTC. As protein: CAIRSRNYGYTF.

This chain uses TRBV7-6 with TRBJ2-5; 10 positions match TRBD2. The DNA end lines up better with TRBJ2-7; the J call may be wrong. The CDR3 covers 16 residues. Germline CDR1 and CDR2: SGHVS and FNYEAQ. CDR3 sequence: CASSPRTSGTSYEQYF. The CDR3 DNA follows: TGTGCCAGCAGTCCTCGAACTAGCGGGACGAGCTACGAGCAGTACTTC.

The rearrangement joins TRBV7-6 to TRBJ2-5; tentatively, D is TRBD1 (5 bases). The end of the DNA aligns better with TRBJ2-7, so the J call may be wrong. The germline gives CDR1 SGHVS, CDR2 FNYEAQ. This CDR3 contains 15 residues. The chain's CDR3 is CASSLVAGQDYEQYF. CDR3 DNA: TGTGCCAGCAGCTTAGTGGCAGGGCAGGACTACGAGCAGTACTTC.

The chain joins TRBV27 to TRBJ1-5; D is uncertain. The germline gives CDR1 MNHEY, CDR2 SMNVEV (reference sequence). Trimming took off 2 bases at V and 3 bases at J, with 5 bases between the two ends. The CDR3 consists of 13 residues. CDR3 loop: CASSLVPNQPQHF. Here the CDR3 DNA reads TGTGCCAGCAGTTTAGTTCCCAATCAGCCCCAGCATTTT.

V gene TRBV27 combines with J gene TRBJ2-7; TRBD1 might be the D (6 bases). The germline V gene has CDR1 MNHEY and CDR2 SMNVEV (reference sequence). This CDR3 has 15 amino acids. V lost 5 bases and J 7 bases, leaving 21 bases between the germline ends. The CDR3 loop reads CASSTVRDKVREQYF. For the CDR3, the DNA is TGTGCCAGCAGTACCGTCCGGGACAAAGTTCGGGAGCAGTACTTC.

The rearrangement uses TRBV4-1 and TRBJ1-5; the D gene is possibly TRBD1 (6 bases). CDR3 size: 16 residues. V lost 1 base and J 3 bases, leaving 13 bases between the germline ends. Germline V gene lookup returns CDR1 MGHRA and CDR2 YSYEKL. CDR3 amino acids: CASSQAQDRSNQPQHF. The CDR3 DNA reads TGCGCCAGCAGCCAAGCCCAGGACAGATCCAATCAGCCCCAGCATTTT.